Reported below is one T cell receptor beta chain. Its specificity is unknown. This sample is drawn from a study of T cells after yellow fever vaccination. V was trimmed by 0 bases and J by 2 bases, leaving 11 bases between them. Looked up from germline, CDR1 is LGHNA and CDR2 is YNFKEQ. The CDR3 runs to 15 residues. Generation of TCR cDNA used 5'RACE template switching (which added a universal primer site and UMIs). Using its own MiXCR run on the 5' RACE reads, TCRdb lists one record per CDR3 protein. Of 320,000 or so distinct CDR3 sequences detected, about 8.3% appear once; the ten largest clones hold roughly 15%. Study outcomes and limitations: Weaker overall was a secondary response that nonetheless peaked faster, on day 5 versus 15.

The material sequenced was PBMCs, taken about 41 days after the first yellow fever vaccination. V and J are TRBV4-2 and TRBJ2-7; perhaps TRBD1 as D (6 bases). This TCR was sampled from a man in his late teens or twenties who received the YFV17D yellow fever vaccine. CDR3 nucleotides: TGTGCCAGCAGCCAAGATGTGGGGGCTACCTACGAGCAGTACTTC. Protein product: CASSQDVGATYEQYF.